This T cell receptor beta chain is from a study of blood T cell repertoires in COVID-19. Sequencing was performed with immunoSEQ multiplex PCR; in TCRdb, only in-frame clones are kept and a portion is missing. This table has about 460,000 clones, roughly nine tenths appearing once. Recovery among Cohort 3 donors was established by two negative PCRs, clearance, or symptom resolution. The sample comprised PBMCs or T cells enriched from blood (not recorded which). This clonotype originated in a woman aged 60 to 75 who had recovered from COVID-19.

The DNA for the CDR3 is TGTGCCACCGCTGGGCCCGACCGGTATGGCTACACCTTC. The encoded protein is CATAGPDRYGYTF. The rearrangement uses TRBV19 and TRBJ1-2; no firm D call. V gave up 10 bases and J gave up 5 bases, with 17 bases separating them. The length of the CDR3 is 13 residues. CDR1 and CDR2 from the germline V gene are LNHDA and SQIVND (reference sequence).